This TCR beta chain was recorded in a study of blood T cell repertoires in COVID-19. Across the whole study: Some COVID-19 samples were acute and others convalescent; all came from the United States, Italy and Spain. PBMCs, B-cell-depleted T cells, or T cells provided the cDNA or gDNA that made up the material.

Trimming at V came to 5 bases and at J to 6 bases, leaving 11 bases not matched to a gene. There are 15 residues in the CDR3. Germline lookup yields CDR1 LGHDT and CDR2 YNNKEL (reference sequence). Original analysis: Quantification of nucleated cells was approximated via reference gene primer amplification. Clones were read by immunoSEQ multiplex PCR, and TCRdb kept only the in-frame ones, dropping some. V, J and clone size derive from that table, while D and trimming were established from the DNA sequence. This sample has 120,000 or so clones; just over 75% occur once, and the top ten carry 3% to 4%.

The receptor's source is a woman of 80 years or more with acute or convalescent COVID-19. This rearrangement joins TRBV3-1 (or the pseudogene TRBV3-2) to TRBJ2-7; 9 nucleotides align to TRBD1. The specimen was peripheral blood. CDR3 sequence: CASSKDGTGISEQYF. In DNA, the CDR3 is TGTGCCAGCAGCAAGGACGGGACAGGGATCAGCGAGCAGTACTTC.